Following are 28 T cell receptor beta chains from one sample sequenced in a study of blood T cell repertoires in COVID-19. The data were produced by immunoSEQ multiplex PCR, yet TCRdb's version contains in-frame clones alone and is incomplete. This sample has 70,000 to 90,000 clones, with roughly 83% found just once. The sample comprised peripheral blood. The receptors originated from an elderly woman with acute or convalescent COVID-19.

This rearrangement joins TRBV14 to TRBJ2-7; the D gene is possibly TRBD2 (5 bases). This CDR3 has 15 residues. V shed 4 bases and J shed 4 bases, with 17 bases lying between them. Germline V lookup: CDR1 SGHDN, CDR2 FVKESK. This CDR3 reads CASSLLGIGSYEQYF. CDR3 sequence (DNA): TGTGCCAGCAGCCTTCTCGGGATTGGGTCTTACGAGCAGTACTTC.

This chain links TRBV29-1 with TRBJ2-5, with TRBD2 matching 8 bases. Trimming at V came to 5 bases and at J to 4 bases, leaving 3 bases not matched to a gene. The CDR3 is made up of 12 amino acids. Germline lookup yields CDR1 SQVTM and CDR2 ANQGSEA. The CDR3 loop is CSVQAGVETQYF. CDR3 nucleotide sequence: TGCAGCGTTCAAGCGGGAGTAGAGACCCAGTACTTC.

The V call is TRBV14, the J call TRBJ2-5; D remains ambiguous. The V gene lost 3 bases and the J gene lost 5 bases, with 10 bases spanning the gap. CDR1 and CDR2 (germline): SGHDN, FVKESK. The CDR3 contains 13 residues. CDR3 sequence: CASSHSGGETQYF. Here the CDR3 DNA reads TGTGCCAGCAGCCACTCAGGTGGGGAGACCCAGTACTTC.

The chain is built from TRBV19 and TRBJ1-2; perhaps TRBD1 as D (6 bases). Germline values: CDR1 LNHDA, CDR2 SQIVND (reference sequence). The CDR3 loop spans 13 amino acids. V was pared by 2 bases and J by 8 bases, with 12 bases between. The CDR3 DNA follows: TGTGCCAGTAGTATACGGGACATAGGGGGCTACACCTTC. It codes for CASSIRDIGGYTF.

The V and J genes are TRBV30 and TRBJ1-5; unclear D gene. The germline V gene encodes CDR1 GTSNPN and CDR2 SVGIG (reference sequence). V was shortened by 2 bases and J by 0 bases, with 8 bases between the two germline ends. The CDR3 loop spans 14 amino acids. DNA of the CDR3: TGTGCCTGGAGTAGGAGCTATAGCAATCAGCCCCAGCATTTT. It encodes CAWSRSYSNQPQHF.

In this sample, this clone turned up a few times. The V call is TRBV30, the J call TRBJ2-7; TRBD2 aligns across 9 bases. Germline lookup yields CDR1 GTSNPN and CDR2 SVGIG (reference sequence). The CDR3 covers 16 residues. After removal of 3 bases from V and 0 bases from J, the junction contained 9 bases not matched to a gene. This chain's CDR3 is CAWSPAGSGGSYEQYF. The CDR3 coding sequence is TGTGCCTGGAGCCCCGCCGGTAGCGGGGGCTCCTACGAGCAGTACTTC. The full variable domain, with the rest looked up from reference TRBV30 and TRBJ2-7, is SQTIHQWPATLVQPVGSPLSLECTVEGTSNPNLYWYRQAAGRGLQLLFYSVGIGQISSEVPQNLSASRPQDRQFILSSKKLLLSDSGFYLCAWSPAGSGGSYEQYFGPGTRLTVT.

This chain links TRBV2 with TRBJ1-6; TRBD1 might be the D (6 bases). V was cut by 5 bases and J by 4 bases, with 9 bases left in between. Looked up from germline, CDR1 is SNHLY and CDR2 is FYNNEI. CDR3 length: 14 residues. The CDR3 coding sequence is TGTGCCAGCAGTCAAGGACAGTATAATTCACCCCTCCACTTT. Translated: CASSQGQYNSPLHF.

This chain connects TRBV18 to TRBJ1-6; 9 bases agree with TRBD1. The germline V gene encodes CDR1 KGHSH and CDR2 LQKENI. The CDR3 has 17 residues. Trimming at V came to 4 bases and at J to 0 bases, leaving 4 bases not matched to a gene. CDR3 region: CASSLQGAPSYNSPLHF. CDR3 bases: TGTGCCAGCTCACTACAGGGGGCTCCCTCCTATAATTCACCCCTCCACTTT.

The CDR3 loop is CASSLASGRSYEQYF. In nucleotides, the CDR3 is TGTGCCAGCAGCTTGGCTAGCGGGAGGTCCTACGAGCAGTACTTC. The J gene is TRBJ2-7, the V gene TRBV5-5, with 11 bases identical to TRBD2. From germline, CDR1 is SGHKS and CDR2 YYEKEE (reference sequence). The CDR3 covers 15 residues. Trimming took 0 bases from V and 1 from J; bases not matched to a gene: 0.

This clone is a singleton in its sample. The V and J genes are TRBV2 and TRBJ1-4; no firm D call. CDR1 and CDR2 (germline): SNHLY, FYNNEI. The CDR3 runs 14 residues. Trimming removed 4 bases from V and 4 bases from J, with 10 bases in between. CDR3 bases: TGTGCCAGCAGTGTATCCGGGAATAATGAAAAACTGTTTTTT. Translating gives CASSVSGNNEKLFF.

The chain joins TRBV2 to TRBJ1-4; weak D call: TRBD1 (5 bases). CDR1 is SNHLY and CDR2 is FYNNEI in the germline V gene. This CDR3 comprises 15 residues. Trimming stripped 3 bases from V and 0 bases from J, with 8 bases between. The CDR3 protein is CASSDVGATNEKLFF. The CDR3, as DNA: TGTGCCAGCAGTGATGTAGGGGCAACTAATGAAAAACTGTTTTTT.

The count of this clone is one. The chain couples TRBV7-2 to TRBJ2-3, with D possibly being TRBD1 (6 bases). This CDR3 contains 15 residues. The V end was cut by 5 bases, the J end by 2 bases, with 14 bases between. The germline CDR1 and CDR2 sequences are SGHTA and FQGNSA. The CDR3 is CASSTQQGLTDTQYF. The DNA for the CDR3 is TGTGCCAGCAGCACACAACAGGGTCTCACAGATACGCAGTATTTT.

This chain uses TRBV3-1 (or the pseudogene TRBV3-2) with TRBJ2-7; 12 bases match TRBD2. Germline values: CDR1 LGHDT, CDR2 YNNKEL (reference sequence). J lost 1 base, V lost 5 bases, and 6 bases had no gene match. The CDR3 has 16 amino acids. CDR3: CASSSQTSGSSYEQYF. In nucleotides, the CDR3 is TGTGCCAGCAGCTCCCAGACTAGCGGGAGTTCCTACGAGCAGTACTTC.

The V gene is TRBV18, the J gene TRBJ2-2, with TRBD2 identical over 9 bases. This CDR3 contains 17 residues. CDR1 and CDR2 from the germline V gene are KGHSH and LQKENI. The ends lost 3 bases at V and 5 bases at J; junction bases unmatched: 10. CDR3 sequence reads: CASSPRSAGGRTGELFF. For the CDR3, the DNA is TGTGCCAGCTCACCCCGTTCCGCGGGGGGGCGGACCGGGGAGCTGTTTTTT.

J is TRBJ1-1 and V is TRBV14; tentatively, D is TRBD1 (6 bases). CDR3 length: 16 amino acids. Trimming shortened V by 0 bases and J by 4 bases, and 15 bases separated the two germline ends. The germline V gene encodes CDR1 SGHDN and CDR2 FVKESK. In nucleotides, the CDR3 is TGTGCCAGCAGCCAAGATCTCATACCCAGGGGCACTGAAGCTTTCTTT. This codes for CASSQDLIPRGTEAFF.

The chain carries TRBV3-1 (or the pseudogene TRBV3-2) and TRBJ2-4; 12 bases map to TRBD2. Germline V gives CDR1 LGHDT, CDR2 YNNKEL (reference sequence). J was trimmed by 7 bases and V by 4 bases; bases with no gene match: 5. The length of the CDR3 is 15 residues. Here the CDR3 DNA reads TGTGCCAGCAGCCTCCGACTAGCGGGGGAGAACATTCAGTACTTC. Its translation is CASSLRLAGENIQYF.

V usage is TRBV9 and J usage is TRBJ1-6; TRBD1 might be the D (6 bases). From germline, CDR1 is SGDLS and CDR2 YYNGEE. V was cut by 3 bases and J by 7 bases, with 8 bases left in between. The CDR3 covers 13 residues. The CDR3 region has the DNA TGTGCCAGCAGCGACACAGGGAATTCACCCCTCCACTTT. Its protein is CASSDTGNSPLHF.

J is TRBJ2-3 and V is TRBV28, with D uncertain. V lost 7 bases and J 7 bases, leaving 9 bases between the germline ends. Germline V gene lookup returns CDR1 MDHEN and CDR2 SYDVKM. The CDR3 is 11 amino acids. Written as DNA, the CDR3 is TGTGCCAGCACTCGAAGCAATACGCAGTATTTT. This codes for CASTRSNTQYF.

V is TRBV18 and J is TRBJ2-2; a possible D gene is TRBD2 (5 bases). V shed 2 bases and J shed 5 bases, with 12 bases lying between them. CDR3 length: 15 amino acids. Germline CDR1 KGHSH, CDR2 LQKENI. The CDR3 spells CASSPGPGLTGELFF. The CDR3 bases are TGTGCCAGCTCACCAGGGCCGGGATTAACCGGGGAGCTGTTTTTT.

This clone was observed a single time. The chain joins TRBV7-8 to TRBJ2-1; D is uncertain. This CDR3 region has 12 residues. CDR1 is SGHVS, CDR2 FQNEAQ, per germline. Trimming took off 5 bases at V and 12 bases at J, with 14 bases between the two ends. For the CDR3, the DNA is TGTGCCAGCAGCCTCCCCCCGACTGTGCAGTTCTTC. Its protein product is CASSLPPTVQFF.

The chain joins TRBV6-5 to TRBJ1-2, with D tentatively TRBD1 (5 bases). Germline-derived CDR1 and CDR2 are MNHEY and SVGAGI. V lost 0 bases and J lost 8, with 13 bases in between. The CDR3 consists of 14 residues. The CDR3 DNA is TGTGCCAGCAGTTACTCATCAGGGCGAGGCGGCTACACCTTC. Translating it yields CASSYSSGRGGYTF.

The rearrangement uses TRBV7-2 and TRBJ2-5; no firm D call. Germline values: CDR1 SGHTA, CDR2 FQGNSA. The CDR3 is 15 amino acids. V was cut by 1 base and J by 3 bases, with 12 bases left in between. The CDR3 protein is CASSLVSNREETQYF. In DNA, the CDR3 is TGTGCCAGCAGCTTAGTCAGTAACAGAGAAGAGACCCAGTACTTC.

V is TRBV7-8 and J is TRBJ1-2, with D tentatively TRBD1 (5 bases). Germline values: CDR1 SGHVS, CDR2 FQNEAQ. The CDR3 runs to 13 residues. Trimming took 5 bases from V and 4 from J, leaving 11 bases between them. CDR3 bases: TGTGCCAGCAGCCGGAGACAGACCTATGGCTACACCTTC. As protein: CASSRRQTYGYTF.

The J gene is TRBJ1-6, the V gene TRBV5-1, with D possibly TRBD1 on 5 matching bases. This CDR3 region has 16 residues. Germline loops: CDR1 SGHRS, CDR2 YFSETQ. V was clipped by 7 bases and J by 7 bases, with 21 bases between them. The CDR3 sequence: CASGVGESRANSPLHF. The CDR3 DNA sequence: TGCGCCAGCGGGGTAGGGGAAAGTCGGGCGAATTCACCCCTCCACTTT.

In regard to this clone: An end of the junction differs from the germline gene, which may be a read error. V and J are TRBV29-1 and TRBJ1-1, with a tentative D call TRBD1 (5 bases). Looked up from germline, CDR1 is SQVTM and CDR2 is ANQGSEA. The CDR3 sequence is 13 residues long. CDR3 region: CSAEKGANTEAFF. The CDR3 DNA follows: TGCAGCGCTGAAAAAGGGGCAAACACTGAAGCTTTCTTT.

The chain links TRBV6-1 to TRBJ1-2; D is unclear. Germline CDR1 MNHNS, CDR2 SASEGT. The length of the CDR3 is 12 residues. Deletions cut 3 bases from V and 3 bases from J, with 5 bases between. The CDR3, as DNA: TGTGCCAGCAGTGAGAGGGACTATGGCTACACCTTC. Its translation is CASSERDYGYTF.

This chain connects TRBV9 to TRBJ1-5; the match to TRBD1 covers 7 bases. The CDR3 runs 14 residues. V shed 4 bases and J 5 bases; nucleotides not matched to a gene: 6. Germline V CDR1 and CDR2: SGDLS, YYNGEE. The CDR3 coding sequence is TGTGCCAGCAGCCCTGGCAGGGGGTATCAGCCCCAGCATTTT. As protein: CASSPGRGYQPQHF.

The chain carries TRBV5-1 and TRBJ1-2; D unclear. Trimming stripped 0 bases from V and 4 bases from J, with 10 bases between. This CDR3 region has 14 residues. Germline loops: CDR1 SGHRS, CDR2 YFSETQ. For the CDR3, the DNA is TGCGCCAGCAGCTTGGCAGGCTTCACCTATGGCTACACCTTC. Translated, it gives CASSLAGFTYGYTF.